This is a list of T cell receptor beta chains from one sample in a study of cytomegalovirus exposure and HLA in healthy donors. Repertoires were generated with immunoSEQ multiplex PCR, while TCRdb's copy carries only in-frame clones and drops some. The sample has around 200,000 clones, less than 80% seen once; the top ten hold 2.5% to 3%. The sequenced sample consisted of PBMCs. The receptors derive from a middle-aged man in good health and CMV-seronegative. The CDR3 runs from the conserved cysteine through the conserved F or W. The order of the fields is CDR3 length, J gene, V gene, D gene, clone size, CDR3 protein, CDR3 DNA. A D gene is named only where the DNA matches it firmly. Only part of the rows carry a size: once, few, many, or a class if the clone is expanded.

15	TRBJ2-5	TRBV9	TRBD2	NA	CASSPTSGEGETQYF	TGTGCCAGCAGCCCAACCAGCGGGGAGGGGGAGACCCAGTACTTC
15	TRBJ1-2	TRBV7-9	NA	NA	CASSLARKRGHGYTF	TGTGCCAGCAGCTTAGCCCGAAAAAGGGGTCATGGCTACACCTTC
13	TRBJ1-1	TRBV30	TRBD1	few	CAWIIPGTGKAFF	TGTGCCTGGATTATTCCCGGGACAGGGAAAGCTTTCTTT
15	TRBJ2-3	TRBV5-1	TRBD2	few	CASTLAGGPGDTQYF	TGCGCCAGCACACTAGCGGGAGGGCCGGGAGATACGCAGTATTTT
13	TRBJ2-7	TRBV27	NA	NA	CASNRQGSYEQYF	TGTGCCAGCAACCGCCAGGGCTCCTACGAGCAGTACTTC
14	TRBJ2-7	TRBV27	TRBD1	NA	CASSLRDRVYEQYF	TGTGCCAGCAGTTTAAGGGACAGGGTCTACGAGCAGTACTTC
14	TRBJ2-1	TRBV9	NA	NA	CASSVALGSNEQFF	TGTGCCAGCAGCGTAGCACTCGGGTCCAATGAGCAGTTCTTC
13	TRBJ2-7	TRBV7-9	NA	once	CASTGPDSYEQYF	TGTGCCAGCACAGGGCCCGACTCCTACGAGCAGTACTTC
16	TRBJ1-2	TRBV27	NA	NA	CASSPLPPGLDYGYTF	TGTGCCAGCAGTCCCCTACCCCCAGGGCTCGATTATGGCTACACCTTC
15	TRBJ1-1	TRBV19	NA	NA	CASSTSGVVNTEAFF	TGTGCCAGTAGTACATCAGGGGTTGTGAACACTGAAGCTTTCTTT
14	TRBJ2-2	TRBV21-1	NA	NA	CASSNRGAGGELFF	TGTGCCAGCAGCAACCGGGGGGCCGGCGGGGAGCTGTTTTTT
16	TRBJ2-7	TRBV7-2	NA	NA	CASSLVGGSQSYEQYF	TGTGCCAGCAGCTTAGTAGGGGGAAGTCAATCCTACGAGCAGTACTTC
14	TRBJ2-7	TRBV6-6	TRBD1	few	CASSRTGAFYEQYF	TGTGCCAGCAGTAGGACAGGGGCTTTCTACGAGCAGTACTTC
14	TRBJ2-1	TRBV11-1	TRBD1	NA	CASSSRDRYNEQFF	TGTGCCAGCAGTTCCCGGGACAGATACAATGAGCAGTTCTTC
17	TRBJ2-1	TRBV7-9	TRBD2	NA	CASSGRLAGGSYNEQFF	TGTGCCAGCAGCGGAAGACTAGCGGGGGGGTCCTACAATGAGCAGTTCTTC
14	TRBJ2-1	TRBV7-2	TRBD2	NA	CASSSGGSYNEQFF	TGTGCCAGCAGCTCGGGGGGGTCCTACAATGAGCAGTTCTTC
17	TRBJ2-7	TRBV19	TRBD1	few	CASSIDRGYGQGDEQYF	TGTGCCAGTAGTATAGATAGGGGGTACGGACAGGGGGACGAGCAGTACTTC
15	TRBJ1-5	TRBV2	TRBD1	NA	CASRGGQGGNQPQHF	TGTGCCAGCAGGGGCGGACAGGGCGGGAATCAGCCCCAGCATTTT
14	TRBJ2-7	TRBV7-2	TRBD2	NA	CASTMGGDYYEQYF	TGTGCCAGCACCATGGGGGGGGATTACTACGAGCAGTACTTC
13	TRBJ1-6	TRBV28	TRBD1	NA	CASSPGTGLPLHF	TGTGCCAGCAGTCCCGGGACAGGGTTGCCCCTCCACTTT
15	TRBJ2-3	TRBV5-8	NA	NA	CASSLVLAVTDTQYF	TGTGCCAGCAGCTTGGTGCTAGCTGTCACAGATACGCAGTATTTT
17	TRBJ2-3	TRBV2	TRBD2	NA	CASRGLAGGGFTDTQYF	TGTGCCAGCAGGGGACTAGCGGGGGGGGGATTCACAGATACGCAGTATTTT
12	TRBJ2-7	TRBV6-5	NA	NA	CASSPRGYEQYF	TGTGCCAGCAGTCCACGCGGCTACGAGCAGTACTTC
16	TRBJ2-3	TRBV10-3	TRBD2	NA	CAISDGLAGALDTQYF	TGTGCCATCAGTGACGGACTAGCGGGGGCCTTGGATACGCAGTATTTT
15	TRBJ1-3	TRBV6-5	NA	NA	CASSWDFSSGNTIYF	TGTGCCAGCAGTTGGGACTTTAGCTCTGGAAACACCATATATTTT